Listed below are T cell receptor beta chains from one sample, sequenced in a study of cytomegalovirus exposure and HLA in healthy donors. The table came from immunoSEQ multiplex PCR; TCRdb's copy has only in-frame clones and leaves some out. In the table there are 150,000 to 200,000 clones, 85% to 90% of which are singletons. Material for sequencing was PBMCs. The origin of the receptors is a woman aged 18-29 years in good health and CMV-seronegative. The CDR3 runs from the conserved cysteine through the conserved F or W. D genes are given only for firm matches. Clone size appears in some rows only: once, few, many, or a class for an expanded clone.

clone size	D gene	J gene	V gene	CDR3 protein	CDR3 DNA
NA	NA	TRBJ2-2	TRBV2	CASSEGAGAGELFF	TGTGCCAGCAGTGAAGGGGCAGGCGCCGGGGAGCTGTTTTTT
NA	TRBD2	TRBJ2-1	TRBV11-3	CASSLETSGSRGFF	TGTGCCAGCAGCTTAGAAACTAGCGGGAGCCGCGGGTTCTTC
few	NA	TRBJ1-2	TRBV19	CASSTRSRPYGYTF	TGTGCCAGTAGTACCCGGTCTCGTCCCTATGGCTACACCTTC
NA	TRBD2	TRBJ2-7	TRBV11-2	CASSRGGTSGMSSYEQYF	TGTGCCAGCAGCCGAGGGGGGACTAGCGGGATGAGCTCCTACGAGCAGTACTTC
NA	NA	TRBJ1-2	TRBV6-5	CASSVAGFYGYTF	TGTGCCAGCAGTGTCGCGGGCTTCTATGGCTACACCTTC
NA	NA	TRBJ2-3	TRBV18	CASSPLIRHSSTDTQYF	TGTGCCAGCTCACCATTAATCAGGCATTCTAGCACAGATACGCAGTATTTT
NA	NA	TRBJ2-5	TRBV7-9	CASSLGVLQETQYF	TGTGCCAGCAGCTTAGGCGTCCTCCAAGAGACCCAGTACTTC
NA	TRBD1	TRBJ2-7	TRBV4-1	CASSPRDRGNNEQYF	TGCGCCAGCAGCCCACGGGACAGGGGGAATAACGAGCAGTACTTC
NA	TRBD2	TRBJ2-7	TRBV7-6	CASSLGSGRTYEQYF	TGTGCCAGCAGCTTAGGTAGCGGGAGGACCTACGAGCAGTACTTC
NA	TRBD2	TRBJ2-7	TRBV5-5	CASSGGGSYEQYF	TGTGCCAGCAGCGGGGGGGGGAGCTACGAGCAGTACTTC
once	NA	TRBJ1-2	TRBV6-1	CASSEVGLPRGYTF	TGTGCCAGCAGTGAAGTGGGCCTACCTCGAGGCTACACCTTC
NA	NA	TRBJ1-1	TRBV7-9	CSSSFAGSEAFF	TGTTCCAGCAGCTTCGCAGGTTCTGAAGCTTTCTTT
once	NA	TRBJ2-1	TRBV27	CASSLTGYNEQFF	TGTGCCAGCAGTTTAACAGGGTACAATGAGCAGTTCTTC
NA	TRBD1	TRBJ1-1	TRBV5-4	CASSPGWDRGPITEAFF	TGTGCCAGCAGCCCCGGGTGGGACAGGGGGCCAATTACTGAAGCTTTCTTT
NA	NA	TRBJ2-5	TRBV9	CASSVANQETQYF	TGTGCCAGCAGCGTAGCCAACCAAGAGACCCAGTACTTC
NA	NA	TRBJ1-5	TRBV13	CAITRGEGNQPQHF	TGTGCCATCACACGGGGTGAAGGCAATCAGCCCCAGCATTTT
NA	TRBD1	TRBJ1-1	TRBV9	CASSVEGQGNTEAFF	TGTGCCAGCAGCGTAGAGGGACAGGGGAACACTGAAGCTTTCTTT
NA	NA	TRBJ2-7	TRBV2	CASSGTLYSYEQYF	TGTGCCAGCAGTGGGACATTATACTCCTACGAGCAGTACTTC
NA	NA	TRBJ2-7	TRBV6-6	CATRRIQGHEQYF	TGTGCCACCAGGAGAATACAGGGCCACGAGCAGTACTTC
NA	TRBD2	TRBJ2-1	TRBV6-4	CASSDSGTSSYNEQFF	TGTGCCAGCAGTGACTCGGGGACTAGCTCCTACAATGAGCAGTTCTTC
once	NA	TRBJ1-4	TRBV5-1	CASSLGWADEKLFF	TGCGCCAGCAGCTTGGGTTGGGCAGATGAAAAACTGTTTTTT
NA	NA	TRBJ2-7	TRBV7-9	CASSHAGVSSYEQYF	TGTGCCAGCAGCCATGCAGGGGTTAGCTCCTACGAGCAGTACTTC
NA	NA	TRBJ2-7	TRBV2	CASSESWPQYF	TGTGCCAGCAGTGAATCGTGGCCGCAGTACTTC
once	NA	TRBJ2-5	TRBV6-5	CASSYDAGMVQETQYF	TGTGCCAGCAGTTACGATGCGGGAATGGTCCAAGAGACCCAGTACTTC
NA	NA	TRBJ2-3	TRBV19	CASARIGGQGDTQYF	TGTGCCAGTGCAAGGATCGGAGGGCAGGGAGATACGCAGTATTTT
NA	NA	TRBJ2-3	TRBV27	CASRGLAADTQYF	TGTGCCAGCAGGGGACTGGCGGCAGATACGCAGTATTTT
NA	TRBD1	TRBJ1-1	TRBV18	CASSPSEDRVPEAFF	TGTGCCAGCTCACCAAGCGAGGACAGGGTCCCTGAAGCTTTCTTT
NA	NA	TRBJ1-2	TRBV6-6	CASSYGGLYGYTF	TGTGCCAGCAGTTACGGGGGCCTCTATGGCTACACCTTC
NA	TRBD2	TRBJ2-2	TRBV5-4	CASSWGSGRNTGELFF	TGTGCCAGCAGTTGGGGTAGCGGGAGGAACACCGGGGAGCTGTTTTTT
once	TRBD1	TRBJ1-1	TRBV6-5	CASRRTGVDTEAFF	TGTGCCAGCAGGCGAACAGGGGTCGACACTGAAGCTTTCTTT
NA	NA	TRBJ2-7	TRBV20-1	CSAPDSYEQYF	TGCAGTGCACCGGACAGCTACGAGCAGTACTTC
NA	NA	TRBJ2-2	TRBV5-1	CASSSNRNTGELFF	TGCGCCAGCAGCTCTAACAGGAACACCGGGGAGCTGTTTTTT
NA	NA	TRBJ1-2	TRBV6-5	CASRKDGGGYGYTF	TGTGCCAGCAGGAAAGACGGGGGTGGGTATGGCTACACCTTC
NA	TRBD2	TRBJ2-7	TRBV27	CASSIVGTSGYEQYF	TGTGCCAGCAGTATCGTCGGGACTAGCGGGTACGAGCAGTACTTC
few	NA	TRBJ1-5	TRBV6-1	CASSEISSSNQPQHF	TGTGCCAGCAGTGAAATAAGTAGTAGCAATCAGCCCCAGCATTTT
NA	TRBD1	TRBJ1-4	TRBV2	CASSGQGLSNEKLFF	TGTGCCAGCTCGGGACAGGGTTTAAGTAATGAAAAACTGTTTTTT
NA	TRBD1	TRBJ1-6	TRBV7-8	CASKGQGAINSPLHF	TGTGCCAGCAAGGGACAGGGGGCGATTAATTCACCCCTCCACTTT
NA	NA	TRBJ2-3	TRBV4-1	CASSQGQLGLLYEDTQYF	TGCGCCAGCAGCCAAGGGCAGCTGGGACTCCTCTACGAGGATACGCAGTATTTT
NA	TRBD1	TRBJ1-1	TRBV5-8	CASSVDPYRGRNTEAFF	TGTGCCAGCAGCGTCGATCCGTACAGGGGGAGGAACACTGAAGCTTTCTTT
NA	NA	TRBJ2-1	TRBV2	CASSDIAFSSYNEQFF	TGTGCCAGCAGTGATATAGCGTTCAGCTCCTACAATGAGCAGTTCTTC
NA	TRBD1	TRBJ1-5	TRBV27	CASSSQGPYSNQPQHF	TGTGCCAGCAGTTCACAGGGGCCTTATAGCAATCAGCCCCAGCATTTT
NA	NA	TRBJ2-1	TRBV27	CASSSLSGPDEQFF	TGTGCCAGCAGTTCCCTGTCAGGGCCCGATGAGCAGTTCTTC
NA	TRBD1	TRBJ1-1	TRBV29-1	CSVEGRTGGYEAFF	TGCAGCGTTGAAGGTAGGACAGGGGGGTATGAAGCTTTCTTT
NA	NA	TRBJ2-3	TRBV5-1	CASNKDRLMFVDTQYF	TGCGCCAGCAACAAAGACAGGCTAATGTTCGTAGATACGCAGTATTTT
once	NA	TRBJ2-3	TRBV18	CASSPQGGRTDTQYF	TGTGCCAGCTCACCACAGGGAGGACGCACAGATACGCAGTATTTT